These T cell receptor beta chains were read from a single sample in a study of follicular helper T cells after annual influenza vaccination. TCRdb keeps only in-frame clones here, not all; method: immunoSEQ multiplex PCR. The data contain about 11,000 clones, approximately 77% of them seen just once; the ten biggest clones take up over 0.75%. This specimen was CXCR5- memory CD4+ T cells sorted from blood, taken on the day of influenza vaccination. The origin of the receptors is an adult who received the influenza vaccine. Each CDR3 is given with its conserved first and last residue. The D gene is left open where the match is weak. The listing skips clone size in some rows; elsewhere it reads once, few, many or a size class.

-	-	TRBV30	TRBJ1-5	CAWSEQGDQPQHF	TGTGCCTGGAGTGAACAGGGCGATCAGCCCCAGCATTTT
-	TRBD2	TRBV28	TRBJ2-7	CASSLYLRGVGAGDYEQYF	TGTGCCAGCAGTTTATACCTTCGGGGCGTCGGGGCGGGAGATTACGAGCAGTACTTC
-	-	TRBV19	TRBJ2-7	CASSRQISSYEQYF	TGTGCCAGTAGCAGACAAATAAGCTCCTACGAGCAGTACTTC
-	-	TRBV7-6	TRBJ1-2	CASSLVTQGRPDNGYTF	TGTGCCAGCAGCTTAGTTACCCAGGGCAGGCCCGACAATGGCTACACCTTC
once	-	TRBV29-1	TRBJ2-3	CSALGADTQYF	TGCAGCGCACTGGGGGCAGATACGCAGTATTTT
-	-	TRBV11-3	TRBJ2-3	CASSAGQSNTQYF	TGTGCCAGCAGCGCTGGACAGTCTAATACGCAGTATTTT
-	-	TRBV18	TRBJ1-1	CASSPSGQSMNTEAFF	TGTGCCAGCTCACCCAGCGGACAGAGCATGAACACTGAAGCTTTCTTT
few	-	TRBV27	TRBJ2-7	CASRRTGSYEQYF	TGTGCCAGCAGGCGTACAGGATCCTACGAGCAGTACTTC
-	-	TRBV30	TRBJ1-2	CAWTDRDRYGYTF	TGTGCCTGGACGGACAGAGACCGCTATGGCTACACCTTC
few	-	TRBV19	TRBJ2-7	CASSKKLGPEQYF	TGTGCCAGTAGTAAGAAGCTGGGGCCCGAGCAGTACTTC
once	TRBD1	TRBV5-4	TRBJ2-5	CASSLGQGAGETQYF	TGTGCCAGCAGCTTGGGGCAGGGGGCAGGGGAGACCCAGTACTTC